These T cell receptor beta chains were read from a single sample in a study of blood T cell repertoires in COVID-19. The repertoire was sequenced with immunoSEQ multiplex PCR; TCRdb's copy has only in-frame clones and lacks some. The table shows fewer than 350,000 clones, with about nine tenths occurring only once. The sample comprised PBMCs or T cells enriched from blood (not recorded which). Source of these receptors: a woman aged 30 to 39 who had been exposed to COVID-19. Each CDR3 is given with its conserved first and last residue. The D gene is left open where the match is weak. The size entry is marked missing in some rows and otherwise reads once, few, many or a size class.

CDR3	DNA	V	D	size	J
CASSSLAGAAAPYEQYF	TGTGCCAGCAGCTCACTAGCGGGAGCGGCTGCCCCCTACGAGCAGTACTTC	TRBV7-6	TRBD2	-	TRBJ2-7
CASSPTRGSGANVLTF	TGTGCCAGTAGCCCCACCAGGGGCTCTGGGGCCAACGTCCTGACTTTC	TRBV19	-	-	TRBJ2-6
CATSDTGTEIYNEQFF	TGTGCCACCAGTGATACCGGGACAGAGATCTACAATGAGCAGTTCTTC	TRBV24-1	TRBD1	-	TRBJ2-1
CAINRGTNYGYTF	TGTGCTATTAACCGGGGAACTAACTATGGCTACACCTTC	TRBV28	-	-	TRBJ1-2
CASSRWASGSGDTQYF	TGTGCCAGCTCCCGGTGGGCTAGCGGGAGTGGAGATACGCAGTATTTT	TRBV28	TRBD2	few	TRBJ2-3
CASSQEVAGGPQETQYF	TGTGCCAGCAGCCAAGAGGTAGCGGGAGGGCCCCAAGAGACCCAGTACTTC	TRBV4-2	TRBD2	-	TRBJ2-5
CASSQGRNRDPNEKLFF	TGTGCCAGCAGCCAAGGAAGAAACAGGGACCCTAATGAAAAACTGTTTTTT	TRBV14	-	-	TRBJ1-4
CASLDGISNQPQHF	TGTGCTAGTTTGGACGGGATTAGCAATCAGCCCCAGCATTTT	TRBV12-5	-	-	TRBJ1-5
CASSLASGDGSTDTQYF	TGTGCCAGCAGTTTAGCTAGCGGGGATGGGAGCACAGATACGCAGTATTTT	TRBV28	TRBD2	-	TRBJ2-3
CASSLVADRGMMSYNSPLHF	TGCGCCAGCAGCTTGGTGGCGGACAGGGGAATGATGTCCTATAATTCACCCCTCCACTTT	TRBV5-1	TRBD1	-	TRBJ1-6
CASSESGQGWADTQYF	TGTGCCAGCAGCGAATCGGGACAGGGTTGGGCAGATACGCAGTATTTT	TRBV3-1/TRBV3-2	TRBD1	-	TRBJ2-3
CASSELQGTTAQETQYF	TGTGCCAGCAGTGAACTGCAAGGGACTACGGCGCAAGAGACCCAGTACTTC	TRBV6-1	TRBD2	-	TRBJ2-5
CSARTRGTDNNEQFF	TGCAGCGCCCGAACCCGCGGGACAGATAACAATGAGCAGTTCTTC	TRBV29-1	-	-	TRBJ2-1
CASRRTPGLAGGGSYEQYF	TGTGCCAGCAGACGAACCCCGGGACTAGCGGGAGGAGGGTCCTACGAGCAGTACTTC	TRBV6-6	TRBD2	-	TRBJ2-7
CASSPLGGDYGYTF	TGTGCCAGCTCCCCCCTCGGAGGGGACTATGGCTACACCTTC	TRBV18	-	-	TRBJ1-2
CASRSGGNAYNEQFF	TGTGCCAGTCGTAGCGGCGGGAACGCCTACAATGAGCAGTTCTTC	TRBV27	-	-	TRBJ2-1
CASSESGGLDEQFF	TGTGCCAGCAGTGAATCAGGAGGGTTGGATGAGCAGTTCTTC	TRBV2	-	-	TRBJ2-1
CASSPPQGAGTEAFF	TGTGCCAGCTCACCACCCCAGGGGGCGGGCACTGAAGCTTTCTTT	TRBV18	TRBD1	-	TRBJ1-1
CASSHPGHTSGNTIYF	TGTGCCAGCAGCCATCCGGGACATACGTCAGGAAACACCATATATTTT	TRBV11-1	-	-	TRBJ1-3
CASSQSSPDRISNQPQHF	TGCGCCAGCAGTCAATCAAGTCCGGACAGGATTAGCAATCAGCCCCAGCATTTT	TRBV23-1	TRBD1	-	TRBJ1-5
CASSLDLSWGGLHYEQYF	TGTGCCAGCAGCCTCGACCTAAGCTGGGGGGGATTGCACTACGAGCAGTACTTC	TRBV11-2	TRBD2	-	TRBJ2-7
CASSLEGQNTGNTIYF	TGCGCCAGCAGCTTGGAGGGACAGAATACTGGAAACACCATATATTTT	TRBV5-1	TRBD1	-	TRBJ1-3
CASSTGGAVYNEQFF	TGCGCCAGCAGCACCGGGGGGGCCGTCTACAATGAGCAGTTCTTC	TRBV5-1	TRBD2	few	TRBJ2-1
CASSPGTGDQPQHF	TGCGCCAGCAGCCCCGGGACAGGGGATCAGCCCCAGCATTTT	TRBV5-1	TRBD1	-	TRBJ1-5
CASRGQGPGNTIYF	TGTGCCAGCAGGGGACAGGGGCCTGGAAACACCATATATTTT	TRBV7-8	TRBD1	-	TRBJ1-3
CASTSVRGSYEQYF	TGTGCCAGCACCTCGGTCAGGGGATCCTACGAGCAGTACTTC	TRBV7-6	-	few	TRBJ2-7
CASSLDRDDQPQHF	TGTGCCAGCAGCCTTGACAGGGATGATCAGCCCCAGCATTTT	TRBV28	TRBD1	-	TRBJ1-5
CASSVGGTAGNTIYF	TGTGCCAGCAGCGTAGGCGGGACAGCTGGAAACACCATATATTTT	TRBV9	TRBD1	-	TRBJ1-3
CASSRLLGEKLFF	TGTGCCAGCAGCCGCCTCCTAGGTGAAAAACTGTTTTTT	TRBV3-1/TRBV3-2	-	-	TRBJ1-4
CASSLLGGGGQMNTEAFF	TGCGCCAGCAGCTTGTTGGGGGGTGGTGGTCAGATGAACACTGAAGCTTTCTTT	TRBV5-1	-	-	TRBJ1-1
CASSSQSGGPSTEAFF	TGTGCCAGCAGCTCACAATCAGGGGGGCCGAGCACTGAAGCTTTCTTT	TRBV7-9	TRBD1	-	TRBJ1-1
CASSLALAGSTDTQYF	TGTGCCAGCAGCTTAGCCCTAGCGGGTAGCACAGATACGCAGTATTTT	TRBV7-9	TRBD2	-	TRBJ2-3
CASSLSSGAPVNEQFF	TGTGCCAGCAGTTTAAGTTCGGGAGCCCCTGTAAATGAGCAGTTCTTC	TRBV7-8	-	-	TRBJ2-1
CASSPEVAADEQYF	TGCGCCAGCAGCCCCGAGGTCGCTGCCGACGAGCAGTACTTC	TRBV5-1	-	-	TRBJ2-7
CASSPGLDWAGELFF	TGTGCCAGCAGCCCGGGACTAGATTGGGCCGGGGAGCTGTTTTTT	TRBV3-1/TRBV3-2	TRBD2	once	TRBJ2-2
CASSPDSHNQPQHF	TGCGCCAGCAGCCCGGACAGTCACAATCAGCCCCAGCATTTT	TRBV4-1	-	-	TRBJ1-5
CASSSPPGQGSLNTDTQYF	TGTGCCAGCAGCTCGCCCCCGGGACAGGGGTCCCTCAACACAGATACGCAGTATTTT	TRBV11-2	TRBD1	-	TRBJ2-3
CASSPDRDRVITYF	TGTGCCAGCAGCCCAGATCGGGACAGGGTAATCACGTACTTC	TRBV7-9	TRBD1	-	TRBJ2-7